Listed below are T cell receptor beta chains from one sample, sequenced in a study of cytomegalovirus exposure and HLA in healthy donors. The method was immunoSEQ multiplex PCR; TCRdb's version includes in-frame clones alone and lacks a portion of them. The sample shows around 140,000 clones, 82% of them seen only once. Input material: PBMCs. These receptors were collected from a woman between 50 and 59 years old in good health and CMV-seropositive. Both conserved end residues are part of each CDR3. Fields, in order: clone size, V gene, D gene, J gene, CDR3 DNA, CDR3 protein. D genes are given only for firm matches. Clone size is not always given. Where it is, it says once, few, many or a class for expanded clones.

abundance: -
v_gene: TRBV19
d_gene: TRBD2
j_gene: TRBJ2-1
CDR3nt: TGTGCCAGTACCCCGACTAGCGGGAGTTACAATGAGCAGTTCTTC
CDR3aa: CASTPTSGSYNEQFF

abundance: -
v_gene: TRBV28
d_gene: TRBD1
j_gene: TRBJ2-7
CDR3nt: TGTGCCAGCAGCGACAGGGGGCCCTACGAGCAGTACTTC
CDR3aa: CASSDRGPYEQYF

abundance: -
v_gene: TRBV5-1
d_gene: TRBD2
j_gene: TRBJ2-1
CDR3nt: TGCGCCAGCAGCTTGATGTCGGGGGGGGTCAATGAGCAGTTCTTC
CDR3aa: CASSLMSGGVNEQFF

abundance: -
v_gene: TRBV7-3
d_gene: -
j_gene: TRBJ2-3
CDR3nt: TGTGCCAGCAGCTTGGGGCTTACCCGCACAGATACGCAGTATTTT
CDR3aa: CASSLGLTRTDTQYF

abundance: -
v_gene: TRBV5-1
d_gene: -
j_gene: TRBJ2-4
CDR3nt: TGCGCCAGCAGCCCACGCTATGCGGGAACGAAAAAAAACATTCAGTACTTC
CDR3aa: CASSPRYAGTKKNIQYF

abundance: -
v_gene: TRBV10-3
d_gene: -
j_gene: TRBJ1-1
CDR3nt: TGTGCCATCAGTGAGTCCAGGGGTCTGAACACTGAAGCTTTCTTT
CDR3aa: CAISESRGLNTEAFF

abundance: -
v_gene: TRBV5-1
d_gene: -
j_gene: TRBJ2-3
CDR3nt: TGCGCCAGCAGGTCCTCCACAGATACGCAGTATTTT
CDR3aa: CASRSSTDTQYF

abundance: -
v_gene: TRBV25-1
d_gene: -
j_gene: TRBJ1-2
CDR3nt: TGTGCCAGCAGTGAGGGCCTTTATGGCTACACCTTC
CDR3aa: CASSEGLYGYTF

abundance: -
v_gene: TRBV5-4
d_gene: TRBD2
j_gene: TRBJ2-7
CDR3nt: TGTGCCAGCAGCTTGACTAGCGGGATCGTTTACGAGCAGTACTTC
CDR3aa: CASSLTSGIVYEQYF

abundance: -
v_gene: TRBV7-6
d_gene: TRBD1
j_gene: TRBJ2-5
CDR3nt: TGTGCCAGCAGCAGCAGGGGGCTGGGGGAGACCCAGTACTTC
CDR3aa: CASSSRGLGETQYF

abundance: -
v_gene: TRBV27
d_gene: -
j_gene: TRBJ1-1
CDR3nt: TGTGCCAGCAGTTTACGGGGAAACCACCAAGCTTTCTTT
CDR3aa: CASSLRGNHQAFF

abundance: few
v_gene: TRBV5-5
d_gene: TRBD1
j_gene: TRBJ2-3
CDR3nt: TGTGCCAGCAGCTTGGCCCCGGACAGGGGGGCGGATACGCAGTATTTT
CDR3aa: CASSLAPDRGADTQYF

abundance: once
v_gene: TRBV2
d_gene: -
j_gene: TRBJ2-7
CDR3nt: TGTGCCAGCAGAGTTCAGGTAACCTACGAGCAGTACTTC
CDR3aa: CASRVQVTYEQYF

abundance: -
v_gene: TRBV30
d_gene: -
j_gene: TRBJ1-5
CDR3nt: TGTGCCTGGAGTGTACAGTCTAATCAGCCCCAGCATTTT
CDR3aa: CAWSVQSNQPQHF

abundance: -
v_gene: TRBV27
d_gene: -
j_gene: TRBJ1-4
CDR3nt: TGTGCCAGCAGTTTATCGTGGGCCACTAATGAAAAACTGTTTTTT
CDR3aa: CASSLSWATNEKLFF